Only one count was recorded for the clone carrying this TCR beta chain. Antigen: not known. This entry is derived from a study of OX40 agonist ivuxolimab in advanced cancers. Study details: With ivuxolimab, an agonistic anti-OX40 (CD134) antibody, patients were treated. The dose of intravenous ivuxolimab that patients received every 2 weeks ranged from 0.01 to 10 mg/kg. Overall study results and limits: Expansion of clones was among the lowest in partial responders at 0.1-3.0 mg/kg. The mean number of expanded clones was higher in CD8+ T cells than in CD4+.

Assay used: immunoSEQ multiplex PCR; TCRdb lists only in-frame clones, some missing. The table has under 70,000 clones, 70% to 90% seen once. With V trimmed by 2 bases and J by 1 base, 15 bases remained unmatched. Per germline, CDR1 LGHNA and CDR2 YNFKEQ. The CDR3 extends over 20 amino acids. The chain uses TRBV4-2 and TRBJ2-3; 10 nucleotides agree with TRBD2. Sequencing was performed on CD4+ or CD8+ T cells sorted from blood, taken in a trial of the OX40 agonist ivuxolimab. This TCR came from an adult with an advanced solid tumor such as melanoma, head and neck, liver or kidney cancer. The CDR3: CASSQHPRDIAGGGTDTQYF. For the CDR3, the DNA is TGTGCCAGCAGCCAACACCCTCGGGATATAGCGGGAGGTGGCACAGATACGCAGTATTTT.